Listed here is a single TCR beta chain. Data came from immunoSEQ multiplex PCR; TCRdb stores just in-frame clones and leaves some out. The data show tens of thousands of clones, roughly 89% seen once. The V gene's germline CDR1 is SGHAT and CDR2 FQDESV (reference sequence). CDR3 length equals 14 residues. Trimming removed 4 bases at V and 6 bases at J, with 10 bases between. The data belong to a study of T cell responses to AZD1222 COVID-19 vaccine. This clonotype originated in an adult in good health. The material was peripheral blood, obtained on day 0 of AZD1222 vaccination. This rearrangement joins TRBV11-1 to TRBJ1-6, with no clear D. Here the CDR3 reads CASSSKYPNSPLHF. The CDR3 nucleotides read TGTGCCAGCAGCTCCAAGTACCCTAATTCACCCCTCCACTTT.